The 32 T cell receptor beta chains listed next were all sequenced from one sample in a study of blood T cell repertoires in COVID-19. Only in-frame clones appear in the TCRdb table, and some are missing; sequencing was by immunoSEQ multiplex PCR. The data show more than 250,000 clones, roughly 80% seen once. The sequencing input was PBMCs or T cells enriched from blood (not recorded which). Every receptor here comes from a man aged 35-49 years who had been exposed to COVID-19.

This rearrangement joins TRBV19 to TRBJ2-1, with D perhaps matching TRBD2 (6 bases). The CDR3 spans 13 residues. V lost 7 bases and J lost 3, with 10 bases in between. Germline loops: CDR1 LNHDA, CDR2 SQIVND (reference sequence). The CDR3 is CASMGGDYNEQFF. DNA for the CDR3: TGTGCCAGTATGGGCGGGGACTACAATGAGCAGTTCTTC.

As concerns this clone: The sample contains more than one DNA sequence encoding this CDR3. This sequence joins TRBV6-5 and TRBJ1-5; the D is unclear. CDR1 is MNHEY and CDR2 is SVGAGI in the germline V gene. The germline V and J ends were trimmed by 6 bases and 4 bases, with 4 bases remaining between them. This CDR3 has 11 amino acids. CDR3 nucleotide sequence: TGTGCCAGCAGATCGAATCAGCCCCAGCATTTT. This translates into CASRSNQPQHF.

V and J are TRBV27 and TRBJ2-5, with unresolved D. Germline V CDR1 and CDR2: MNHEY, SMNVEV (reference sequence). The V end was cut by 6 bases, the J end by 5 bases, with 19 bases between. The CDR3 length is 15 residues. Here the CDR3 DNA reads TGTGCCAGCAGGCTCACGGGTTATACCATGGAGACCCAGTACTTC. This sequence encodes CASRLTGYTMETQYF.

The rearrangement joins TRBV2 to TRBJ2-3; TRBD2 matches 8 bases. Trimming removed 4 bases from V and 6 bases from J; junction bases left unmatched: 6. CDR3 size: 14 residues. Germline CDR1 is SNHLY and CDR2 is FYNNEI. CDR3 residues: CASSALAAGDTQYF. The DNA for the CDR3 is TGTGCCAGCAGTGCACTAGCGGCAGGTGATACGCAGTATTTT.

The chain uses TRBV24-1 and TRBJ2-5, with D perhaps TRBD1 (5 bases). Germline V lookup: CDR1 KGHDR, CDR2 SFDVKD. The CDR3 is 12 residues long. With 8 bases removed from V and 2 bases from J, the gap between germline ends came to 8 bases. The CDR3 region is CATKDTQETQYF. CDR3 bases: TGTGCCACCAAGGACACTCAAGAGACCCAGTACTTC.

This clone occurred a few times. This chain joins TRBV25-1 and TRBJ1-2; D ambiguous. The V gene lost 0 bases and the J gene lost 1 base, with 15 bases spanning the gap. The CDR3 is 17 amino acids. Per germline, CDR1 MGHDK and CDR2 SYGVNS. The chain's CDR3 is CASSEYSGIADNYGYTF. Here the CDR3 DNA reads TGTGCCAGCAGTGAATATAGCGGGATAGCGGATAACTATGGCTACACCTTC.

The gene calls are TRBV12-5 and TRBJ1-3; D remains ambiguous. This CDR3 contains 12 residues. V lost 4 bases, J lost 4 bases, and 5 bases lay in between. Germline lookup yields CDR1 LGHNT and CDR2 FRNRAP. The CDR3 reads CASGWEGNTIYF. CDR3 sequence (DNA): TGTGCTAGTGGTTGGGAGGGAAACACCATATATTTT.

This clone occurred a few times. V gene TRBV6-5 combines with J gene TRBJ2-2; TRBD2 agrees at 7 bases. This CDR3 spans 14 amino acids. Germline V gene data show CDR1 as MNHEY and CDR2 as SVGAGI. Unmatched junction bases numbered 6, after V lost 6 bases and J lost 5 bases. The CDR3 sequence is CASRLAGETGELFF. In nucleotides, the CDR3 is TGTGCCAGCAGATTAGCGGGTGAGACCGGGGAGCTGTTTTTT.

CDR3: CASSASGGLASYEQYF. In DNA form, the CDR3 reads TGCGCCAGCAGCGCCTCAGGGGGACTAGCGTCCTACGAGCAGTACTTC. The genes are TRBV5-1 and TRBJ2-7; TRBD2 matches 10 bases. V dropped 4 bases and J dropped 1; count of bases not matched to a gene: 8. The CDR3 consists of 16 residues. The germline gives CDR1 SGHRS, CDR2 YFSETQ.

V usage is TRBV6-1 and J usage is TRBJ1-2; D unresolved. Germline V gene sequence: CDR1 MNHNS, CDR2 SASEGT. The CDR3 covers 11 residues. Trimming took 0 bases from V and 13 from J, leaving 9 bases between them. In DNA, the CDR3 is TGTGCCAGCAGTGAAGCGCGGAGTACCACCTTC. Translated: CASSEARSTTF.

The chain is built from TRBV10-3 and TRBJ2-2, with TRBD2 matching 11 bases. This CDR3 comprises 16 residues. Germline lookup yields CDR1 ENHRY and CDR2 SYGVKD. V was clipped by 6 bases and J by 0 bases; unmatched bases: 3. The CDR3 nucleotides are TGTGCCATCAGGCCGACTAGCGGGACGAACACCGGGGAGCTGTTTTTT. This encodes CAIRPTSGTNTGELFF.

This chain connects TRBV4-2 to TRBJ1-1, with 8 positions matching TRBD1. Germline V CDR1 and CDR2: LGHNA, YNFKEQ. The CDR3 has 18 residues. J lost 4 bases, V lost 0 bases, and 13 bases had no gene match. The CDR3 coding sequence is TGTGCCAGCAGCCAAGAAGACAGGGGTTATGGAACAGGCACTGAAGCTTTCTTT. It translates to CASSQEDRGYGTGTEAFF.

The rearrangement uses TRBV19 and TRBJ1-1; no clear D. V lost 4 bases and J 1 base, leaving 10 bases between the germline ends. CDR1 and CDR2 (germline): LNHDA, SQIVND (reference sequence). The CDR3 has 14 amino acids. CDR3 sequence reads: CASSTTGRNTEAFF. In DNA, the CDR3 is TGTGCCAGTAGTACCACCGGGAGGAACACTGAAGCTTTCTTT.

The rearrangement links TRBV7-2 to TRBJ2-4, with D possibly matching TRBD2 (6 bases). Germline CDR1 is SGHTA and CDR2 is FQGNSA. The CDR3 is 16 amino acids. V gave up 1 base and J gave up 1 base, with 11 bases separating them. CDR3 coding DNA: TGTGCCAGCAGCTTAGTAGCGGATACCGCCAAAAACATTCAGTACTTC. Translating gives CASSLVADTAKNIQYF.

This rearrangement joins TRBV10-1 to TRBJ1-5, with D perhaps TRBD1 (6 bases). The CDR3 loop spans 19 amino acids. CDR1 is WNHNN and CDR2 is SYGVQD in the germline V gene (reference sequence). Deletions cut 10 bases from V and 0 bases from J, with 28 bases between. As DNA, the CDR3 is TGCGCCACCCCGTTCCACCGGGACATCCTTTATTATAGCAATCAGCCCCAGCATTTT. It is translated as CATPFHRDILYYSNQPQHF.

The DNA of the CDR3 is TGTGCCAGCGGCTCAGGGGAAGGCTACGAGCAGTACTTC. Its translation: CASGSGEGYEQYF. The genes are TRBV12-3 or TRBV12-4 and TRBJ2-7; D is possibly TRBD1 (6 bases). The CDR3 has 13 residues. V dropped 8 bases and J dropped 3 bases, with 14 bases sitting between them.

In its sample, this clone was seen once. The V gene is TRBV21-1, the J gene TRBJ1-2; the D call of TRBD1 is as the table states it, not checked on the DNA. TRBV21-1 is an annotated pseudogene. This CDR3 region has 20 residues. CDR3 sequence: CASRYRKVRDRGRVGIGYTF. For the CDR3, the DNA is TGTGCCAGCAGATACCGAAAGGTGAGGGACAGGGGTCGCGTTGGGATTGGCTACACCTTC.

The chain employs TRBV7-8 and TRBJ2-5, with TRBD2 identical over 9 bases. With 3 bases clipped from V and 2 bases from J, the junction kept 4 bases outside the gene matches. The CDR3 covers 15 residues. CDR1 is SGHVS and CDR2 is FQNEAQ in the germline V gene. CDR3 DNA: TGTGCCAGCAGCTTTCAACTAGCGGGTCAAGAGACCCAGTACTTC. Translation gives CASSFQLAGQETQYF.

CDR3 protein: CAISFGTGNYEQYF. CDR3 DNA: TGTGCCATCAGTTTCGGGACAGGGAACTACGAGCAGTACTTC. The chain couples TRBV10-3 to TRBJ2-7, with TRBD1 matching over 9 bases. This CDR3 region has 14 residues. V trimming: 5 bases; J trimming: 3 bases; junction bases outside the gene matches: 5. Per germline, CDR1 ENHRY and CDR2 SYGVKD.

The chain carries TRBV12-5 and TRBJ2-2; 7 nucleotides align to TRBD1. Trimming cost V 5 bases and J 4 bases; bases outside gene matches: 13. Germline CDR1 and CDR2: LGHNT and FRNRAP. The length of the CDR3 is 17 residues. The CDR3 DNA is TGTGCTAGTGGTCCTACCAACTTACAGGGGAGCACCGGGGAGCTGTTTTTT. Translated, it gives CASGPTNLQGSTGELFF.

The rearrangement joins TRBV6-5 to TRBJ2-1; D is perhaps TRBD2 (5 bases). With 7 bases removed from V and 8 bases from J, the gap between germline ends came to 18 bases. Germline loops: CDR1 MNHEY, CDR2 SVGAGI. There are 14 residues in the CDR3. In DNA form, the CDR3 reads TGTGCCAGCATCCGGCTAGCAGGTGTCCATGAGCAGTTCTTC. It specifies CASIRLAGVHEQFF.

CDR3 region: CSVFIHSGVNTEAFF. The CDR3 region has the DNA TGCAGCGTTTTCATCCACTCGGGGGTGAACACTGAAGCTTTCTTT. The genes are TRBV29-1 and TRBJ1-1; D is perhaps TRBD1 (5 bases). V was clipped by 5 bases and J by 0 bases, with 16 bases between them. Germline CDR1 is SQVTM and CDR2 is ANQGSEA. The CDR3 sequence is 15 residues long.

The rearrangement joins TRBV11-2 to TRBJ2-1, with 14 bases that match TRBD2. The length of the CDR3 is 16 residues. The germline gives CDR1 SGHAT, CDR2 FQNNGV. After removal of 1 base from V and 12 bases from J, the junction contained 8 bases not matched to a gene. CDR3 nucleotide sequence: TGTGCCAGCAGCTTAGTAGGGACTAGCGGGAGCCTACGGCAGTTCTTC. It yields the protein CASSLVGTSGSLRQFF.

This clone was detected only a few times. The rearrangement uses TRBV9 and TRBJ1-3, with 8 bases identical to TRBD1. V was pared by 0 bases and J by 3 bases, with 5 bases of the junction left unmatched. Germline V lookup: CDR1 SGDLS, CDR2 YYNGEE. The CDR3 has 16 amino acids. The DNA for the CDR3 is TGTGCCAGCAGCGTAGAGACAGGGGTAATTGGAAACACCATATATTTT. This sequence encodes CASSVETGVIGNTIYF.

The CDR3 sequence is CASSLEIGTLRAYEQYF. In nucleotides, the CDR3 is TGTGCCAGCAGCTTGGAGATAGGGACTTTAAGGGCCTACGAGCAGTACTTC. The chain joins TRBV5-4 to TRBJ2-7, with D possibly being TRBD2 (6 bases). The V gene's germline CDR1 is SGHNT and CDR2 YYREEE (reference sequence). Trimming removed 0 bases from V and 2 bases from J, with 18 bases in between. The CDR3 extends over 17 amino acids.

The chain has TRBV5-1 and TRBJ2-1; TRBD2 matches at 11 bases. In germline, CDR1 is SGHRS, CDR2 YFSETQ. Trimming at V came to 5 bases and at J to 15 bases, leaving 10 bases not matched to a gene. The length of the CDR3 is 13 residues. CDR3 residues: CASRSTSGSILFF. The CDR3, as DNA: TGCGCCAGCAGGTCTACTAGCGGGAGTATTCTGTTCTTC.

The chain joins TRBV28 to TRBJ2-7, with D perhaps TRBD2 (6 bases). The CDR3 consists of 15 residues. Germline-derived CDR1 and CDR2 are MDHEN and SYDVKM. The V end lost 3 bases, the J end lost 0 bases, and 12 bases lay between the germline ends. CDR3 sequence (DNA): TGTGCCAGCAGTTTTGGGGGGTCCTCCTCCTACGAGCAGTACTTC. Protein product: CASSFGGSSSYEQYF. Filled out from reference TRBV28 and TRBJ2-7, the complete variable domain reads DVKVTQSSRYLVKRTGEKVFLECVQDMDHENMFWYRQDPGLGLRLIYFSYDVKMKEKGDIPEGYSVSREKKERFSLILESASTNQTSMYLCASSFGGSSSYEQYFGPGTRLTVT.

The chain carries TRBV7-9 and TRBJ1-3, with D unclear. This CDR3 region has 14 residues. Germline-derived CDR1 and CDR2 are SEHNR and FQNEAQ (reference sequence). V was shortened by 1 base and J by 1 base, with 5 bases between the two germline ends. CDR3 loop: CASSLGQSGNTIYF. As DNA, the CDR3 is TGTGCCAGCAGCTTAGGTCAATCTGGAAACACCATATATTTT.

Notes on this clone: Distinct nucleotide sequences in the sample also encode this CDR3. The chain recombines TRBV10-1 with TRBJ2-7, with 13 positions matching TRBD2. The CDR3 totals 15 residues. Germline lookup yields CDR1 WNHNN and CDR2 SYGVQD (reference sequence). Unmatched junction bases numbered 2, after V lost 1 base and J lost 5 bases. The CDR3: CASSEYTSGRDEQYF. The CDR3 coding sequence is TGCGCCAGCAGTGAGTATACTAGCGGGAGGGACGAGCAGTACTTC.

This clone was detected only a few times. V and J are TRBV30 and TRBJ2-3; 11 nucleotides align to TRBD2. CDR3 length equals 18 residues. Germline loops: CDR1 GTSNPN, CDR2 SVGIG (reference sequence). V shed 2 bases, J shed 7 bases, and the junction held 17 bases outside the gene matches. CDR3 in DNA: TGTGCCTGGAGTCCCATTTTCCAATTAGCGGGAGGGCGGAATACGCAGTATTTT. This codes for CAWSPIFQLAGGRNTQYF. Variable domain in full (rest from reference TRBV30 and TRBJ2-3): SQTIHQWPATLVQPVGSPLSLECTVEGTSNPNLYWYRQAAGRGLQLLFYSVGIGQISSEVPQNLSASRPQDRQFILSSKKLLLSDSGFYLCAWSPIFQLAGGRNTQYFGPGTRLTVL.

The chain has TRBV14 and TRBJ1-2; D perhaps matches TRBD1 (6 bases). Germline V lookup: CDR1 SGHDN, CDR2 FVKESK. Trimming cost V 3 bases and J 4 bases, with 9 bases left between them. CDR3 size: 13 residues. CDR3 residues: CASSHGQIYGYTF. DNA of the CDR3: TGTGCCAGCAGCCACGGACAGATCTATGGCTACACCTTC.

The chain recombines TRBV7-8 with TRBJ1-3, with D perhaps matching TRBD1 (5 bases). Germline assignment: CDR1 SGHVS and CDR2 FQNEAQ. The CDR3 has 16 residues. V lost 5 bases and J 2 bases, leaving 16 bases between the germline ends. The CDR3 reads CASSPGGRGPGNTIYF. The DNA for the CDR3 is TGTGCCAGCAGCCCCGGGGGTCGTGGACCTGGAAACACCATATATTTT.